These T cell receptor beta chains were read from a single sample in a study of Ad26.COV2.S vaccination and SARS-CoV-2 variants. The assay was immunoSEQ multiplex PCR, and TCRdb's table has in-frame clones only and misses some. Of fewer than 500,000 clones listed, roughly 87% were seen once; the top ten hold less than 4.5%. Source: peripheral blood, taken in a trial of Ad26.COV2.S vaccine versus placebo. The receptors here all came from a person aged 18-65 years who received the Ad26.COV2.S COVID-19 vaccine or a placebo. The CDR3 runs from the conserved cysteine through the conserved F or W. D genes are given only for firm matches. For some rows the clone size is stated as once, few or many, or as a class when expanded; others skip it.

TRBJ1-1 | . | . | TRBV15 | CATSGGYYTEAFF | TGTGCCACCAGCGGGGGATATTACACTGAAGCTTTCTTT
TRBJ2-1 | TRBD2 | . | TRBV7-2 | CASSPGRAGTILYNEQFF | TGTGCCAGCAGCCCTGGGAGGGCAGGTACGATTCTCTACAATGAGCAGTTCTTC
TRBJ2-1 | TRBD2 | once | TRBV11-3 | CASSSRTSGGGQFF | TGTGCCAGCAGCTCCCGGACTAGCGGAGGAGGGCAGTTCTTC
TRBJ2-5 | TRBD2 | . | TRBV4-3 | CASSQGWLAGRETQYF | TGCGCCAGCAGCCAAGGGTGGCTAGCGGGACGAGAGACCCAGTACTTC
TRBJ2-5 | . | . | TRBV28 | CASSSPGAGETQYF | TGTGCCAGCAGTTCCCCCGGAGCCGGCGAGACCCAGTACTTC
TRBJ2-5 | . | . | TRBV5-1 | CASSGEGTQYF | TGCGCCAGCAGCGGCGAGGGGACCCAGTACTTC
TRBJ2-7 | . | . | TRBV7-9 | CASTYGAYEQYF | TGTGCCAGCACCTATGGGGCCTACGAGCAGTACTTC
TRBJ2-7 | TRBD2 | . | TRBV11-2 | CASSLEKLAGGSSYEQYF | TGTGCCAGCAGCTTAGAAAAACTAGCGGGAGGGAGCTCCTACGAGCAGTACTTC
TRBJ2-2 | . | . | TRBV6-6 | CASRSQNPNTGELFF | TGTGCCAGCAGATCACAGAACCCGAACACCGGGGAGCTGTTTTTT
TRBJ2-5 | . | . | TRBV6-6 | CASSYGAGPSQETQYF | TGTGCCAGCAGTTACGGGGCAGGGCCCTCCCAAGAGACCCAGTACTTC
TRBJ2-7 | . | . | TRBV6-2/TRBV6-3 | CASSYFSARSSYEQYF | TGTGCCAGCAGTTACTTTTCAGCCCGGAGCTCCTACGAGCAGTACTTC
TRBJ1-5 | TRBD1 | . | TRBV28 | CASRWDRELGQPQHF | TGTGCCAGCAGGTGGGACAGGGAGCTTGGTCAGCCCCAGCATTTT
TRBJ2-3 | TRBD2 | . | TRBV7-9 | CASSDGGRAIADTQYF | TGTGCCAGCAGCGACGGCGGGAGGGCTATAGCAGATACGCAGTATTTT
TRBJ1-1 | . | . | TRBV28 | CASRGYTEAFF | TGTGCCAGCAGGGGATACACTGAAGCTTTCTTT
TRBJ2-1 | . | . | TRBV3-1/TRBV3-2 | CASSRAQNNEQFF | TGTGCCAGCAGCCGAGCCCAGAACAATGAGCAGTTCTTC
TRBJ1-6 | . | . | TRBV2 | CASSAVGDNSPLHF | TGTGCCAGCAGCGCTGTCGGGGACAATTCACCCCTCCACTTT
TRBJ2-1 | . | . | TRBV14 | CASSQGSGVRVYNEQFF | TGTGCCAGCAGCCAAGGATCAGGGGTAAGGGTCTACAATGAGCAGTTCTTC
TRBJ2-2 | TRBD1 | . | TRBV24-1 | CATSDSGTGINTGELFF | TGTGCCACCAGTGATTCCGGGACAGGGATTAACACCGGGGAGCTGTTTTTT
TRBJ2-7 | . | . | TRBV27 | CASSSRVGDFLLYEQYF | TGTGCCAGCAGTTCGCGCGTTGGGGACTTCCTCCTCTACGAGCAGTACTTC
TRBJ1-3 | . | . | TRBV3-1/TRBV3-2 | CASSLADGSGNTIYF | TGTGCCAGCAGCTTAGCGGACGGCTCTGGAAACACCATATATTTT
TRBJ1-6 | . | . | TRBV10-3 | CAISESGDHNSPLHF | TGTGCCATCAGTGAGTCGGGGGACCATAATTCACCCCTCCACTTT
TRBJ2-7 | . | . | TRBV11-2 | CASSLGRTVYEQYF | TGTGCCAGCAGCTTGGGACGGACGGTCTACGAGCAGTACTTC
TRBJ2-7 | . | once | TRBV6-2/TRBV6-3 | CASSYDETRAHEQYF | TGTGCCAGCAGTTACGATGAGACTAGAGCCCACGAGCAGTACTTC
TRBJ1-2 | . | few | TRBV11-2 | CASSLYQGDITYGYTF | TGTGCCAGCAGCTTATACCAGGGAGACATAACCTATGGCTACACCTTC
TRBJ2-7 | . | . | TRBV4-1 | CASSQEPGPSYEQYF | TGCGCCAGCAGCCAAGAGCCGGGTCCGTCCTACGAGCAGTACTTC
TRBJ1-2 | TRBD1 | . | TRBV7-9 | CASSWEGASNGYTF | TGTGCCAGCAGCTGGGAGGGGGCAAGTAATGGCTACACCTTC
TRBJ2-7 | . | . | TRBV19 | CASSIRLVNTYEQYF | TGTGCCAGTAGTATAAGGCTAGTAAATACCTACGAGCAGTACTTC
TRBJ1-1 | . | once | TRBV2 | CASITGTLNTEAFF | TGTGCCAGCATTACCGGGACACTGAACACTGAAGCTTTCTTT
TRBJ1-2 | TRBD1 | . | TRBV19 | CASSIGGGDNYGYTF | TGTGCCAGTAGTATAGGAGGGGGCGACAACTATGGCTACACCTTC
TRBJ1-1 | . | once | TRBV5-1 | CASSSTPTQVNTEAFF | TGCGCCAGCAGCTCTACCCCCACCCAAGTAAACACTGAAGCTTTCTTT
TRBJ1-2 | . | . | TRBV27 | CASSLGNSGVYGYTF | TGTGCCAGCAGTTTAGGAAATTCAGGGGTCTATGGCTACACCTTC
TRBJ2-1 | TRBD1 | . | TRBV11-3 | CASSLAGTGDPLYNEQFF | TGTGCCAGCAGCTTAGCCGGGACAGGAGACCCCCTTTACAATGAGCAGTTCTTC
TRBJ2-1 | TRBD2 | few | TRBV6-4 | CASSGTSGMSEQFF | TGTGCCAGCAGCGGGACTAGCGGGATGTCTGAGCAGTTCTTC
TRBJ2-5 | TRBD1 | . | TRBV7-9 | CASSPVDRGITETQYF | TGTGCCAGCAGCCCTGTGGACAGGGGAATTACGGAGACCCAGTACTTC
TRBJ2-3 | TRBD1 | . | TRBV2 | CASSEGQSTDTQYF | TGTGCCAGCAGTGAGGGACAGAGCACAGATACGCAGTATTTT
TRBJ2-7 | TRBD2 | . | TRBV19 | CASSIPGRETGEQYF | TGTGCCAGTAGTATCCCCGGGAGGGAGACGGGCGAGCAGTACTTC
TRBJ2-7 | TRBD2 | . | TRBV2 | CASRRTSVNEQYF | TGTGCCAGCAGAAGGACTAGCGTCAACGAGCAGTACTTC
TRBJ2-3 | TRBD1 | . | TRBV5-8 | CASSMGQGAGDTQYF | TGTGCCAGCAGCATGGGACAGGGGGCCGGAGATACGCAGTATTTT
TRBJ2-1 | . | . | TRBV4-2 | CASSRGKNTEQFF | TGTGCCAGCAGCCGAGGAAAGAATACGGAGCAGTTCTTC
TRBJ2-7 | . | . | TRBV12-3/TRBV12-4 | CASNYLQNEQYF | TGTGCCAGCAACTATCTTCAGAACGAGCAGTACTTC
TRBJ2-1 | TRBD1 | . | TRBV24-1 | CATSDPGGADEQFF | TGTGCCACCAGTGATCCAGGGGGCGCGGATGAGCAGTTCTTC
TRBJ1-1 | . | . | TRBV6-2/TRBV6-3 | CASSYPGPERSLPYPEAFF | TGTGCCAGCAGTTACCCAGGACCCGAAAGAAGTCTCCCGTATCCCGAAGCTTTCTTT
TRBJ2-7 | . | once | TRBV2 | CASSGPGGGYSYEQYF | TGTGCCAGCAGTGGACCGGGAGGGGGCTACTCCTACGAGCAGTACTTC
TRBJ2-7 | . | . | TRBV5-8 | CASSLAPSKPHSYEQYF | TGTGCCAGCAGCTTGGCCCCCTCGAAGCCGCACTCCTACGAGCAGTACTTC
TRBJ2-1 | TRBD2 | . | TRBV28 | CASSPISGRALDEQFF | TGTGCCAGCAGTCCGATTAGCGGGAGGGCCTTGGATGAGCAGTTCTTC
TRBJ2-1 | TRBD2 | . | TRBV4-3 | CASSQDRTSSYNEQFF | TGCGCCAGCAGCCAGGACCGGACTAGCTCCTACAATGAGCAGTTCTTC
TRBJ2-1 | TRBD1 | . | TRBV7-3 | CASSTHDRGRLFF | TGTGCCAGCAGCACCCATGACAGGGGGCGCCTGTTCTTC
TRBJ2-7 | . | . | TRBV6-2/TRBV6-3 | CASSLFRGFYEQYF | TGTGCCAGCAGCCTCTTCCGCGGATTCTACGAGCAGTACTTC
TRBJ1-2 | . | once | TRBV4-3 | CASSQGYGTPYYGYTF | TGCGCCAGCAGCCAAGGCTACGGGACACCGTACTATGGCTACACCTTC
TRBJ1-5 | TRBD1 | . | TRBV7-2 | CASSWQGARGSNQPQHF | TGTGCCAGCAGCTGGCAGGGGGCTCGGGGTAGCAATCAGCCCCAGCATTTT